Listed below are T cell receptor beta chains from one sample, sequenced in a study of post-analysis software for immune sequencing data. MiXCR, run by TCRdb on the PCR reads, gives a single entry per CDR3 protein. The sample lists approximately 690,000 distinct CDR3 sequences, around 60% occurring once. The sequenced material came from blood. All receptors come from a girl aged 2-15 years with multiple sclerosis. CDR3s include the opening cysteine and the closing phenylalanine or tryptophan. Fields, in order: CDR3 DNA, CDR3 protein, D gene, J gene, V gene, clone size. The D gene is left open where the match is weak. Expanded clones get a size class; other rows say once, few or many, or leave the size out.

TGTGCCAGTAGTGGCGGGGGCTCCTACAATGAGCAGTTCTTC	CASSGGGSYNEQFF	TRBD2	TRBJ2-1	TRBV2	many
TGTGCCATCAGTGGCGGCGGTGAGAGCTCCTACGAGCAGTACTTC	CAISGGGESSYEQYF	-	TRBJ2-7	TRBV10-3	-
TGTGCCAGCAGCTCTACCCCCCCGCCGGGAGGCTACACCTTC	CASSSTPPPGGYTF	-	TRBJ1-2	TRBV7-9	-
TGTGCCAGCAGCGTAGTAAGAGTTGAGAGAGGACACCTGATATTCTTGAACACCGGGGAGCTGTTTTTT	CASSVVRVERGHLIFLNTGELFF	-	TRBJ2-2	TRBV9	-
TGCAGTGGGGCCCAGAGGTACAATGAGCAGTTCTTC	CSGAQRYNEQFF	-	TRBJ2-1	TRBV20-1	-
TGCGCCAGCAGCCAAGGACCAGGGGCCCCTGAAAAACTGTTTTTT	CASSQGPGAPEKLFF	-	TRBJ1-4	TRBV4-1	-
TGTGCCAGCAGCTTAGTGGGAGGCGGTCAGCCCCAGCATTTT	CASSLVGGGQPQHF	-	TRBJ1-5	TRBV11-2	-
TGTGCCAGCAGCCACAGACAGGGGAGCACTGAAGCTTTCTTT	CASSHRQGSTEAFF	TRBD1	TRBJ1-1	TRBV6-6	few
TGTGCCAGCAGCCGAACCTACGAGCAGTACTTC	CASSRTYEQYF	-	TRBJ2-7	TRBV3-1	few
TGTGCCATCAAGAGGGGGACAGAGCAAGGGGAGCAGTACTTC	CAIKRGTEQGEQYF	TRBD1	TRBJ2-7	TRBV10-3	-
TGCAGCGTTGGCAGGGGAGGCGAGCAGTACTTC	CSVGRGGEQYF	-	TRBJ2-7	TRBV29-1	few
TGTGCCGCATCCGGGACTAGCGGGAGAGACGAGCAGTTCTTC	CAASGTSGRDEQFF	TRBD2	TRBJ2-1	TRBV28	-
TGTGCCAGCAGCCAAGTAGGAAGGGCCAATGAGCAGTTCTTC	CASSQVGRANEQFF	-	TRBJ2-1	TRBV3-1	-
TGTGCCAGCAGCCCTACAGGGGCGACCTACAATGAGCAGTTCTTC	CASSPTGATYNEQFF	TRBD1	TRBJ2-1	TRBV3-1	-
TGTGCCAGCAGTTCAAGCGGGAGTATAGATACGCAGTATTTT	CASSSSGSIDTQYF	TRBD2	TRBJ2-3	TRBV12-3/TRBV12-4	-
TGCAGTGCTAGAGGGGACGGCTCCTACGAGCAGTACTTC	CSARGDGSYEQYF	-	TRBJ2-7	TRBV20-1	few
TGTGCCATCAGGGAGTCTGGGGAGGATACGCAGTATTTT	CAIRESGEDTQYF	-	TRBJ2-3	TRBV10-3	-
TGTGCCAGCAGCTCTGGGGGGAGTAACTATGGCTACACCTTC	CASSSGGSNYGYTF	-	TRBJ1-2	TRBV7-2	few
TGTGCCAGCAGTTACTCTCTCCAAAACATTCAGTACTTC	CASSYSLQNIQYF	-	TRBJ2-4	TRBV6-5	-
TGTGCCAGCAGCTTAGACAGGTCCTACACTGAAGCTTTCTTT	CASSLDRSYTEAFF	-	TRBJ1-1	TRBV7-9	few
TGTGCCAGCAGTGAAGCACACCCCGCCGAGTGGAGCACAGATACGCAGTATTTT	CASSEAHPAEWSTDTQYF	-	TRBJ2-3	TRBV2	-
TGTGCTAGCAGCTTAGGGGAGGCCCACAATGAGCAGTACTTC	CASSLGEAHNEQYF	-	TRBJ2-7	TRBV7-7	-
TGTGCCAGCAGCCCACTAGCGAACGCTCCCCCAGATACGCAGTATTTT	CASSPLANAPPDTQYF	TRBD2	TRBJ2-3	TRBV7-9	-
TGCGCCAGCAGAGTAGCGGAAGAGCAGTACTTC	CASRVAEEQYF	-	TRBJ2-5	TRBV5-1	-
TGTGCCAGCAGCCGGAACTACGAGCAGTACTTC	CASSRNYEQYF	-	TRBJ2-7	TRBV7-9	many
TGTGCCACCAGCAGAGTGGACGGACCGTTACGGGAGCAGTACTTC	CATSRVDGPLREQYF	-	TRBJ2-7	TRBV15	-
TGTGCCAGCAGCTTATCGGGCAGGGATCGGGCCGGGGCCAACGTCCTGACTTTC	CASSLSGRDRAGANVLTF	-	TRBJ2-6	TRBV7-2	-
TGCAGTGCTAGTAGGGGACTCTCGAACACCGGGGAGCTGTTTTTT	CSASRGLSNTGELFF	-	TRBJ2-2	TRBV20-1	-